This T cell receptor beta chain was recorded in a study of T cell responses to AZD1222 COVID-19 vaccine. Study-wide background: Both about-4-week and about-12-week second-dose recipients were combined. Study results and limitations: Among those given AZD1222, only five to seven were seropositive at baseline. Repertoires were sampled only after the peak T cell response. In a largely white British group with more females than males, clonal diversity was possibly underestimated.

The table came from immunoSEQ multiplex PCR; TCRdb's copy has only in-frame clones and leaves some out. The sample has around 87,000 clones, approximately 90% seen once. As for this clone: The target antigen is unknown.

The clonotype comes from an adult in good health. Material: peripheral blood, obtained on day 0 of AZD1222 vaccination.

The CDR3 region is CASLSGTRAPHGTGELFF. CDR3 sequence (DNA): TGTGCCAGCTTATCCGGGACTAGAGCGCCCCATGGCACCGGGGAGCTGTTTTTT. The J gene is TRBJ2-2, the V gene TRBV7-3; 8 bases agree with TRBD2. Germline CDR1 and CDR2: SGHTA and FQGTGA. The CDR3 has 18 residues. The V gene end was trimmed by 8 bases and the J gene end by 4 bases; junction bases not matched to a gene: 18.